This paragraph reports one T cell receptor beta chain. The assay was immunoSEQ multiplex PCR, and TCRdb's table has in-frame clones only and misses some. The sample yields roughly 2.5 million clones, more than 90% seen once. J was trimmed by 4 bases and V by 4 bases; bases with no gene match: 13. Germline V gene lookup returns CDR1 SGDLS and CDR2 YYNGEE. This CDR3 contains 18 residues. The sample is drawn from a study of shared clonotypes between healthy human individuals. Looking at the study overall: A couple of women and a few men aged 18 to 49 made up the donors.

The receptor's source is a man aged 18-30 years in good health. Sequenced sample: naive CD4+ T cells sorted from blood. Subset in this sample: CD45RA+ positively selected. The chain is built from TRBV9 and TRBJ2-1; TRBD1 aligns across 11 bases. The CDR3 loop is CASSPWTGGSAKYNEQFF. Here the CDR3 DNA reads TGTGCCAGCAGCCCCTGGACAGGGGGCTCGGCCAAATACAATGAGCAGTTCTTC.